This is a list of T cell receptor beta chains from one sample in a study of CD8+CD57+ T cells in acquired aplastic anemia. TCRdb used MiXCR to reprocess the reads, holding one entry per CDR3 protein. This table holds roughly 160,000 distinct CDR3 sequences, 55% to 80% found once. The sample comprised sorted CD4+, CD8+, or CD8+CD57+ T cells (not recorded which) from PBMCs. The receptors stem from a human donor in good health. Each CDR3 is given with its conserved first and last residue. The D gene is left open where the match is weak. Clone size appears in some rows only: once, few, many, or a class for an expanded clone.

D: TRBD2
size: once
V: TRBV20-1
J: TRBJ2-1
DNA: TGCAGTGGAATACGGGAGGGCCAGAGTGAGCAGTTCTTC
CDR3: CSGIREGQSEQFF

D: TRBD2
size: NA
V: TRBV9
J: TRBJ2-1
DNA: TGTGCCAGCAGCGTAGGATTAGCGGGAGTCTACAATGAGCAGTTCTTC
CDR3: CASSVGLAGVYNEQFF

D: NA
size: NA
V: TRBV9
J: TRBJ2-7
DNA: TGTGCCAGCAGCGTAGGGACGTTTCCCTACGAGCAGTACTTC
CDR3: CASSVGTFPYEQYF

D: TRBD1
size: few
V: TRBV15
J: TRBJ1-2
DNA: TGTGCCACCAGCAGAGATCGAGACAGGGTTGGCTATGGCTACACCTTC
CDR3: CATSRDRDRVGYGYTF

D: NA
size: few
V: TRBV20-1
J: TRBJ2-5
DNA: TGCAGTGCTTGGGGTCTAGGGGAAGAGACCCAGTACTTC
CDR3: CSAWGLGEETQYF

D: NA
size: NA
V: TRBV24-1
J: TRBJ2-1
DNA: TGTGCCACCAGTTCCCCCATCGACAATGAGCAGTTCTTC
CDR3: CATSSPIDNEQFF

D: NA
size: NA
V: TRBV19
J: TRBJ1-6
DNA: TGTGCCAGTAGTGGGGAAGCCCAGCGTTCACCCCTCCACTTT
CDR3: CASSGEAQRSPLHF

D: NA
size: few
V: TRBV2
J: TRBJ2-7
DNA: TGTGCCAGCAGTGGGGATAGGACCCTCGAGCAGTACTTC
CDR3: CASSGDRTLEQYF

D: TRBD2
size: NA
V: TRBV20-1
J: TRBJ2-2
DNA: TGCAGTGCCCCGGGACTAGCGGCTACCGGGGAGCTGTTTTTT
CDR3: CSAPGLAATGELFF

D: NA
size: NA
V: TRBV24-1
J: TRBJ2-3
DNA: TGTGCCACCAGTGATGTAAGCGGGAAGGGGGCAGATACGCAGTATTTT
CDR3: CATSDVSGKGADTQYF

D: TRBD2
size: NA
V: TRBV7-8
J: TRBJ2-7
DNA: TGTGCCAGCAGCTTGCGGGGGGGCCATATGAACGAGCAGTACTTC
CDR3: CASSLRGGHMNEQYF

D: NA
size: many
V: TRBV4-1
J: TRBJ1-5
DNA: TGCGCCAGCAGCCAAGATTCAGGGGACCCTCTTCAGCCCCAGCATTTT
CDR3: CASSQDSGDPLQPQHF

D: NA
size: many
V: TRBV12-3/TRBV12-4
J: TRBJ2-1
DNA: TGTGCCAGCAGTCGTTCAAGACTAGGCTCGCATGAGCAGTTCTTC
CDR3: CASSRSRLGSHEQFF

D: NA
size: NA
V: TRBV20-1
J: TRBJ1-2
DNA: TGCAGTGCCGAGCTTAACTGGGATGGCTACACCTTC
CDR3: CSAELNWDGYTF

D: NA
size: NA
V: TRBV28
J: TRBJ2-7
DNA: TGTGCCAGCAGATCAAGGGACGGAGTATATTACGAGCAGTACTTC
CDR3: CASRSRDGVYYEQYF

D: NA
size: NA
V: TRBV2
J: TRBJ1-2
DNA: TGTGCCAGCAGTGAACAAAAGGGGGGAAGTCGGGATGGCTACACCTTC
CDR3: CASSEQKGGSRDGYTF

D: NA
size: NA
V: TRBV6-2/TRBV6-3
J: TRBJ1-1
DNA: TGTGCCAGCAGTTACAAGCGGACAGTTCCTCCTGAAGCTTTCTTT
CDR3: CASSYKRTVPPEAFF

D: TRBD2
size: NA
V: TRBV15
J: TRBJ2-3
DNA: TGTGCCACCAGCAGTTCTAGCGGAGTCCCCACAGATACGCAGTATTTT
CDR3: CATSSSSGVPTDTQYF

D: NA
size: many
V: TRBV29-1
J: TRBJ2-1
DNA: TGCAGCGTATTGAGGCAAGAACAGTTCTTC
CDR3: CSVLRQEQFF

D: NA
size: once
V: TRBV24-1
J: TRBJ2-1
DNA: TGTGCCACGAGTCCTGCCGAGAGCCCCTACAATGAGCAGTTCTTC
CDR3: CATSPAESPYNEQFF

D: NA
size: NA
V: TRBV20-1
J: TRBJ1-2
DNA: TGCAGTGCTGGGAACAGCTTCAACTATGGCTACACCTTC
CDR3: CSAGNSFNYGYTF

D: NA
size: NA
V: TRBV24-1
J: TRBJ2-5
DNA: TGTGCCACCAGTGATTTGCAGGGGGAGACCCAGTACTTC
CDR3: CATSDLQGETQYF

D: TRBD2
size: NA
V: TRBV7-9
J: TRBJ2-7
DNA: TGTGCCAGCAGCCAAGGACGGGAGGGTTACGAGCAGTACTTC
CDR3: CASSQGREGYEQYF

D: NA
size: NA
V: TRBV6-1
J: TRBJ2-2
DNA: TGTGCCAGCAGTTATCCAACCGGGGAGCTGTTTTTT
CDR3: CASSYPTGELFF

D: NA
size: NA
V: TRBV2
J: TRBJ1-2
DNA: TGTGCCAGCAGTATTAATAACTATGGCTACACCTTC
CDR3: CASSINNYGYTF

D: NA
size: NA
V: TRBV20-1
J: TRBJ1-2
DNA: TGCAGTGTCTGGGGAGCTAACTATGGCTACACCTTC
CDR3: CSVWGANYGYTF

D: NA
size: many
V: TRBV4-1
J: TRBJ1-1
DNA: TGCGCCAGCAGCCTTCTTCGGTGGGAGAACACTGAAGCTTTCTTT
CDR3: CASSLLRWENTEAFF

D: NA
size: many
V: TRBV6-1
J: TRBJ2-3
DNA: TGTGCCAGCAGTGATGCTACAGGAGGCAGGGGAGATACGCAGTATTTT
CDR3: CASSDATGGRGDTQYF

D: NA
size: NA
V: TRBV7-4
J: TRBJ2-7
DNA: TGTGCCAGCAGCGCAGTCTCGGGGTACGAGCAGTACTTC
CDR3: CASSAVSGYEQYF

D: TRBD2
size: NA
V: TRBV9
J: TRBJ2-5
DNA: TGTGCCAGCAGCTCAAGGGGCGGGACTAGCGGGGAGACCCAGTACTTC
CDR3: CASSSRGGTSGETQYF

D: TRBD1
size: NA
V: TRBV7-2
J: TRBJ2-7
DNA: TGTGCCAGCAGCCTCCGGCAGGGGGCTGCAACCTACGAGCAGTACTTC
CDR3: CASSLRQGAATYEQYF

D: TRBD1
size: NA
V: TRBV19
J: TRBJ1-1
DNA: TGTGCCAGTAGTATTAGACAGGGTGATGAAGCTTTCTTT
CDR3: CASSIRQGDEAFF

D: NA
size: few
V: TRBV24-1
J: TRBJ2-3
DNA: TGTGCCACCAGTGATTTTTCCGGGGTAGGGTCAGATACGCAGTATTTT
CDR3: CATSDFSGVGSDTQYF

D: NA
size: NA
V: TRBV19
J: TRBJ2-1
DNA: TGTGCCAGTAGTGAAGGCCTCCACTCCTACAATGAGCAGTTCTTC
CDR3: CASSEGLHSYNEQFF

D: NA
size: NA
V: TRBV20-1
J: TRBJ2-7
DNA: TGCAGCTTGGTCCGGGGGTCCTACGAGCAGTACTTC
CDR3: CSLVRGSYEQYF

D: TRBD2
size: NA
V: TRBV19
J: TRBJ2-1
DNA: TGTGCCAGTAGTTTCCCGAGTAGCGGGGCGTACAATGAGCAGTTCTTC
CDR3: CASSFPSSGAYNEQFF

D: TRBD1
size: NA
V: TRBV11-3
J: TRBJ1-3
DNA: TGTGCCAGCAGCCTCGACAGGGGTAACACCATATATTTT
CDR3: CASSLDRGNTIYF

D: TRBD2
size: NA
V: TRBV5-8
J: TRBJ2-7
DNA: TGTGCCAGCAGCCCCGGACCAGCGGGAGGGTACAATGAGCAGTACTTC
CDR3: CASSPGPAGGYNEQYF

D: TRBD1
size: NA
V: TRBV29-1
J: TRBJ1-1
DNA: TGCAGCGTTTGTGATACAGGGGGGAACACTGAAGCTTTCTTT
CDR3: CSVCDTGGNTEAFF

D: NA
size: NA
V: TRBV10-3
J: TRBJ1-3
DNA: TGTGCCATCACCCCAATCCGTAGTCGGGGGCAACATCCCGGAAACACCATATATTTT
CDR3: CAITPIRSRGQHPGNTIYF

D: NA
size: few
V: TRBV9
J: TRBJ2-1
DNA: TGTGCCAGCAGCGTAGCCAGGGACAATGAGCAGTTCTTC
CDR3: CASSVARDNEQFF

D: TRBD2
size: NA
V: TRBV7-2
J: TRBJ2-3
DNA: TGTGCCAGCAGCTTAGTGGGGGGGACTTCAGATACGCAGTATTTT
CDR3: CASSLVGGTSDTQYF

D: NA
size: NA
V: TRBV7-2
J: TRBJ1-1
DNA: TGTGCCAGCAGACCCTCCGGGACACTTGAAGCTTTCTTT
CDR3: CASRPSGTLEAFF

D: NA
size: many
V: TRBV11-3
J: TRBJ1-6
DNA: TGTGCCAGCAGCTTAATAACAGGCAATAATTCACCCCTCCACTTT
CDR3: CASSLITGNNSPLHF

D: TRBD1
size: NA
V: TRBV15
J: TRBJ2-7
DNA: TGTGCCACCAGCAGGTCGACAGGGCTAGAGCAGTACTTC
CDR3: CATSRSTGLEQYF

D: NA
size: NA
V: TRBV25-1
J: TRBJ2-7
DNA: TGTGCCAGCAGTGACCTCGCTGGGACCTCCTACGAGCAGTACTTC
CDR3: CASSDLAGTSYEQYF

D: NA
size: NA
V: TRBV7-7
J: TRBJ2-7
DNA: TGTGCTAGCAGCTTAAACCTCCAGGACGAGCAGTACTTC
CDR3: CASSLNLQDEQYF

D: NA
size: many
V: TRBV4-3
J: TRBJ2-6
DNA: TGCGCCAGCAGCCAAGAAAGGATGATGACCTCTGGGGCCAACGTCCTGACTTTC
CDR3: CASSQERMMTSGANVLTF

D: TRBD1
size: NA
V: TRBV24-1
J: TRBJ2-1
DNA: TGTGCCACCCGGGACAGGGGAATAACCAATGAGCAGTTCTTC
CDR3: CATRDRGITNEQFF

D: TRBD2
size: few
V: TRBV7-8
J: TRBJ2-7
DNA: TGTGCCAGCAGCCTGCTAGCGGGGGACCCCTACGAGCAGTACTTC
CDR3: CASSLLAGDPYEQYF

D: TRBD1
size: NA
V: TRBV15
J: TRBJ1-2
DNA: TGTGCCACCAGCAGTGACCGGGACAGGGCCTATGGCTACACCTTC
CDR3: CATSSDRDRAYGYTF

D: TRBD1
size: few
V: TRBV10-3
J: TRBJ1-3
DNA: TGTGCCATCAGTGAGACAGGGGAAGTTGCTGGAAACACCATATATTTT
CDR3: CAISETGEVAGNTIYF

D: TRBD2
size: NA
V: TRBV15
J: TRBJ2-5
DNA: TGTGCCACCAGCAGTCCGCTAGCGGGGGGTCAAGAGACCCAGTACTTC
CDR3: CATSSPLAGGQETQYF

D: NA
size: NA
V: TRBV15
J: TRBJ2-7
DNA: TGTGCCACCAGCTTCGTCCCGGGACACTACGAGCAGTACTTC
CDR3: CATSFVPGHYEQYF

D: TRBD1
size: NA
V: TRBV5-6
J: TRBJ1-6
DNA: TGTGCCAGCATCCAGGGGGCGGCAAATTCACCCCTCCACTTT
CDR3: CASIQGAANSPLHF

D: TRBD1
size: few
V: TRBV7-8
J: TRBJ2-7
DNA: TGTGCCAGCAGCTCCCTTTGGGGACAGGGCTTCTCCTACGAGCAGTACTTC
CDR3: CASSSLWGQGFSYEQYF

D: NA
size: NA
V: TRBV2
J: TRBJ2-7
DNA: TGTGCCAGCAGCCACAAGGTCAACCACGAGCAGTACTTC
CDR3: CASSHKVNHEQYF

D: NA
size: NA
V: TRBV7-2
J: TRBJ1-2
DNA: TGTGCCAGCACCGTGTACGGTAGGGGCTACAGGGATGGCTACACCTTC
CDR3: CASTVYGRGYRDGYTF

D: TRBD2
size: NA
V: TRBV7-2
J: TRBJ2-3
DNA: TGTGCCAGCAGCTCAACCGGGAGGGGATACAATGAGCAGTATTTT
CDR3: CASSSTGRGYNEQYF

D: NA
size: NA
V: TRBV6-6
J: TRBJ1-3
DNA: TGTGCCAGCAGCTCCCCACCATTTCGCGGAAACACCATATATTTT
CDR3: CASSSPPFRGNTIYF